The clone carrying this TCR beta chain has a handful of counts. The sample comes from a study of blood T cell repertoires in COVID-19. About the research overall: Donors in the United States, Italy and Spain gave samples during acute or convalescent COVID-19.

Using immunoSEQ multiplex PCR, the repertoire was profiled, and TCRdb retains in-frame clones only, with some absent. Of over 200,000 clones in the sample, 92% are singletons; the top ten hold roughly 1.2%. The CDR3 covers 16 residues. Germline loops: CDR1 LNHDA, CDR2 SQIVND (reference sequence). V dropped 6 bases and J dropped 4; count of bases not matched to a gene: 11. This chain links TRBV19 with TRBJ2-2; 7 bases match TRBD2. This TCR was recovered from a man between 25 and 39 years old with acute or convalescent COVID-19. The sample taken for sequencing was peripheral blood. CDR3 amino acids: CASSTGRIRGTGELFF. The CDR3 nucleotides read TGTGCCAGTAGCACCGGGAGGATTCGGGGCACCGGGGAGCTGTTTTTT.